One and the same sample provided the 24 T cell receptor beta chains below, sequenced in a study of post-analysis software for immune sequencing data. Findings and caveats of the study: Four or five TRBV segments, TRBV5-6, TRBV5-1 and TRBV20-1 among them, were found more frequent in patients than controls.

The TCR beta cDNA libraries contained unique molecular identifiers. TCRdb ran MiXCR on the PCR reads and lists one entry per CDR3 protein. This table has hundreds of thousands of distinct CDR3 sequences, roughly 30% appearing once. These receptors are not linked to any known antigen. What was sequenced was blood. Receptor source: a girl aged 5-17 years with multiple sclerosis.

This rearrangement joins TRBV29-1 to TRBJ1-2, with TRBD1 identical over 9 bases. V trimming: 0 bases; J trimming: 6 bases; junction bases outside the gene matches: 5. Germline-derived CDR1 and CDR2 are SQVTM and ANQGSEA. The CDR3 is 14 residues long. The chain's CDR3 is CSVEDRDRAHGYTF. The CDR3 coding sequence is TGCAGCGTTGAAGATAGGGACAGGGCCCATGGCTACACCTTC.

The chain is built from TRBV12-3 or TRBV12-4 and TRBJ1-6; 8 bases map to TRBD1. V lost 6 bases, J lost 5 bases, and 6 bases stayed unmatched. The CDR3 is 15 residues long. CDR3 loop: CASRGMTGDNSPLHF. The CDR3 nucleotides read TGTGCCAGCAGAGGAATGACAGGGGATAATTCACCCCTCCACTTT.

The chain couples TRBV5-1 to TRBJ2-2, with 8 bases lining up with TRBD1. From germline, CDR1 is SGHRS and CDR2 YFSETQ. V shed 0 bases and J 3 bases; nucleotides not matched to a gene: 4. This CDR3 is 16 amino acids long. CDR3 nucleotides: TGCGCCAGCAGCTTGGATGGACAGGGCTACACCGGGGAGCTGTTTTTT. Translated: CASSLDGQGYTGELFF.

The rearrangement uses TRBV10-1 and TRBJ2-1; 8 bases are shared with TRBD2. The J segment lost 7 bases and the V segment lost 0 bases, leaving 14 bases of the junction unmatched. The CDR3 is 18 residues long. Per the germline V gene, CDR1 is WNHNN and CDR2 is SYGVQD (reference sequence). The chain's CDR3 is CASSESRSSAGARNEQFF. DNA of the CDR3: TGCGCCAGCAGTGAGTCGAGGTCTTCAGCGGGAGCCAGAAATGAGCAGTTCTTC.

This CDR3 is CASSDTVTGTGSPGELFF. The CDR3 region has the DNA TGCGCCAGCAGTGACACAGTTACCGGGACAGGGTCCCCCGGGGAGCTGTTTTTT. The V gene is TRBV10-2, the J gene TRBJ2-2, with 9 bases lining up with TRBD1. Germline CDR1 is WSHSY and CDR2 is SAAADI. Germline trimming cut 3 bases from V and 6 bases from J; bases unmatched to any gene: 14. CDR3 size: 18 residues.

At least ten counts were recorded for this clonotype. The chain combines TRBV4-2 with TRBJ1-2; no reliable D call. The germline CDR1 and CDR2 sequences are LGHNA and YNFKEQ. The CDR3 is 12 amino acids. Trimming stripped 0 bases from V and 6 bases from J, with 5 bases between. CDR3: CASSQDLHGYTF. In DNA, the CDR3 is TGTGCCAGCAGCCAAGATCTTCATGGCTACACCTTC.

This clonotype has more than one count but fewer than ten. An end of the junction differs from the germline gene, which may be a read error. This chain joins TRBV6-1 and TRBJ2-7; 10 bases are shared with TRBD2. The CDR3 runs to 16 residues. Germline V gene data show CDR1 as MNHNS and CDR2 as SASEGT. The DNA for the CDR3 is TGTGCCAGCGGTGAAGGGCTAGCGGGAGCTTGGAACGAGCAGTACTTC. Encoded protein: CASGEGLAGAWNEQYF.

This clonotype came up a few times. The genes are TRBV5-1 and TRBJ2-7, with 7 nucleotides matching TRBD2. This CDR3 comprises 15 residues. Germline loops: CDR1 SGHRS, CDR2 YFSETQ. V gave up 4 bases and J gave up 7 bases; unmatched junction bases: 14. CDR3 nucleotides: TGCGCCAGCAGCACGCGGACTAGAAGGTCGGGAGAGCAGTACTTC. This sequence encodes CASSTRTRRSGEQYF.

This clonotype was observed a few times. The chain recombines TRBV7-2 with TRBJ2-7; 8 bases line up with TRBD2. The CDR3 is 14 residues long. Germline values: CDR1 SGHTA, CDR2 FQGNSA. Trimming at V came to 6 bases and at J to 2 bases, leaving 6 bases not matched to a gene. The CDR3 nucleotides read TGTGCCAGCAGTGCGGCGGGGGGACCCTACGAGCAGTACTTC. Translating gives CASSAAGGPYEQYF.

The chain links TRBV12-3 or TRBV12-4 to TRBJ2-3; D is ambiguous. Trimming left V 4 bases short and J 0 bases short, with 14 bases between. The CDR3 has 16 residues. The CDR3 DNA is TGTGCCAGCAGTTCGTGTCCGAGCGATAGCACAGATACGCAGTATTTT. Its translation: CASSSCPSDSTDTQYF.

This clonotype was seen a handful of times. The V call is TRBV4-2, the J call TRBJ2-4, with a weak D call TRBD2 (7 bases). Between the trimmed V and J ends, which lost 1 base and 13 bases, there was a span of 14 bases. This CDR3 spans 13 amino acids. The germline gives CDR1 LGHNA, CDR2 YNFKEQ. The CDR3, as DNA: TGTGCCAGCAGCCAAGCGGTCCGGGGGGCACAGTACTTC. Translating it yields CASSQAVRGAQYF.

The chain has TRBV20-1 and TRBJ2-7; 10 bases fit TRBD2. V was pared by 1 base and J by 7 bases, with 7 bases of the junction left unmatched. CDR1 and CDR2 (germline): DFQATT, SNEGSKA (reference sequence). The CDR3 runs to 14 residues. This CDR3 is CSARGLAGDNEQYF. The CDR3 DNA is TGCAGTGCTAGAGGGCTAGCGGGAGACAATGAGCAGTACTTC.

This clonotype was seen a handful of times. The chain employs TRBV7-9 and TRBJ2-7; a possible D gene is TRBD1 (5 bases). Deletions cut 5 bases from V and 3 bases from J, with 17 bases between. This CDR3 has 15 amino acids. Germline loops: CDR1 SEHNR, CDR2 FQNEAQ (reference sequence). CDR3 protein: CASSVRAVVGYEQYF. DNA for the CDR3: TGTGCCAGCAGCGTCAGGGCGGTTGTTGGCTACGAGCAGTACTTC.

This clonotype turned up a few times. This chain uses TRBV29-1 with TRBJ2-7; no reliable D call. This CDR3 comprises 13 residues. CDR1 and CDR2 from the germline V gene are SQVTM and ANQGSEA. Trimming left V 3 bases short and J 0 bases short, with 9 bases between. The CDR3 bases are TGCAGCGTTGAGGGTGGGCACTCCTACGAGCAGTACTTC. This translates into CSVEGGHSYEQYF.

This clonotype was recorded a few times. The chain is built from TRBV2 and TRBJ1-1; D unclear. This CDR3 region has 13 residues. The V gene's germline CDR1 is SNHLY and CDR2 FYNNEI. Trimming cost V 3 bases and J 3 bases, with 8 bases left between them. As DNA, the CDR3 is TGTGCCAGCAGTGAGTCCAGGTACACTGAAGCTTTCTTT. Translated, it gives CASSESRYTEAFF.

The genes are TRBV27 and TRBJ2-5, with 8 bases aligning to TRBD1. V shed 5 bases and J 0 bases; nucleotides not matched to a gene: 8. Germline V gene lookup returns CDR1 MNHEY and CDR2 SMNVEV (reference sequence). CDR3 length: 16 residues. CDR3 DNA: TGTGCCAGCAGTCCCCGACAGGGGCCGTACCAAGAGACCCAGTACTTC. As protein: CASSPRQGPYQETQYF.

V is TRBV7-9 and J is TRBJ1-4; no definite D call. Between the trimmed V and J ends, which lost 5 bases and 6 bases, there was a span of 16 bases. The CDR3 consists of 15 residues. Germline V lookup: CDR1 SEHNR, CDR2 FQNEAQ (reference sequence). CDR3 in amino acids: CASSLNSRSYEKLFF. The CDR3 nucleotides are TGTGCCAGCAGCCTTAACTCCAGATCCTATGAAAAACTGTTTTTT. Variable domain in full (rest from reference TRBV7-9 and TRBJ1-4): DTGVSQNPRHKITKRGQNVTFRCDPISEHNRLYWYRQTLGQGPEFLTYFQNEAQLEKSRLLSDRFSAERPKGSFSTLEIQRTEQGDSAMYLCASSLNSRSYEKLFFGSGTQLSVL.

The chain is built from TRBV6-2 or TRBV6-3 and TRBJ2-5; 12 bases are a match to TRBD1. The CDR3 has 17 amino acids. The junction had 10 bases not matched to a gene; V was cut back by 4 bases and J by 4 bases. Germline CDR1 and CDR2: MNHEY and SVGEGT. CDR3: CASSSQTGQGAGETQYF. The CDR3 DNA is TGTGCCAGCAGTTCCCAGACGGGACAGGGGGCAGGAGAGACCCAGTACTTC.

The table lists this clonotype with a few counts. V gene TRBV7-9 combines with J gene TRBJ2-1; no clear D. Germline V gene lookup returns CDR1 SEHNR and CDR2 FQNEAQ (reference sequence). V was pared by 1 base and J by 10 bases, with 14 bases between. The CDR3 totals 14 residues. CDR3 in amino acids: CASSLGPELTEQFF. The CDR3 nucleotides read TGTGCCAGCAGCTTAGGCCCGGAATTAACGGAGCAGTTCTTC.

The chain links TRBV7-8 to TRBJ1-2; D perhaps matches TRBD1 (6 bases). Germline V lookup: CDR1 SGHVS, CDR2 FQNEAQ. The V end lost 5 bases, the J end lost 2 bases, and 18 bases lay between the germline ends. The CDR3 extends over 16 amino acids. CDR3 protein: CASSHYRDGNNYGYTF. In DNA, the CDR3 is TGTGCCAGCAGCCACTACAGGGACGGGAACAACTATGGCTACACCTTC.

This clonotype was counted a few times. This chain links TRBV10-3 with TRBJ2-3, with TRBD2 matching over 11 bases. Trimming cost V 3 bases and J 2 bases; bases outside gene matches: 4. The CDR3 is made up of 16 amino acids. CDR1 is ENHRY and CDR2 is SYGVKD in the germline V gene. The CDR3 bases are TGTGCCATCAGTGACCTAGCGGGGGGACCCACAGATACGCAGTATTTT. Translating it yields CAISDLAGGPTDTQYF.

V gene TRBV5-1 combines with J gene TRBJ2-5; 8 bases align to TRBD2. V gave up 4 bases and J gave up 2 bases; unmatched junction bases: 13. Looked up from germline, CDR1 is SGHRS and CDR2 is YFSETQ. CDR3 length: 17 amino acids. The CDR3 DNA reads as TGCGCCAGCAGCCTTGAGCGGGGGTGGGCCTCACAAGAGACCCAGTACTTC. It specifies CASSLERGWASQETQYF.

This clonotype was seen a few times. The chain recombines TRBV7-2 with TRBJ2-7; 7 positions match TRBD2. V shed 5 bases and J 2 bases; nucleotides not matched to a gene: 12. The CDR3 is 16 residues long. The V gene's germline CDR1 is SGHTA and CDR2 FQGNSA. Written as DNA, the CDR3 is TGTGCCAGCAGCCCCCGGTGGGGGACTACCACCTACGAGCAGTACTTC. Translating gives CASSPRWGTTTYEQYF.

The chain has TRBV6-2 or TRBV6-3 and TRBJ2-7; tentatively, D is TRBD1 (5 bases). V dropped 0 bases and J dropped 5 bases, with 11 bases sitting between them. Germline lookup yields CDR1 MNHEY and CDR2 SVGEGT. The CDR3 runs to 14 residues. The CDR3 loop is CASSYSQGGNEQYF. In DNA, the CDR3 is TGTGCCAGCAGTTACTCCCAGGGTGGAAACGAGCAGTACTTC.